The 8 T cell receptor beta chains below come from one sample, sequenced in a study of T cell repertoires in cytomegalovirus infection. Using its own MiXCR run on the reads, TCRdb lists one record per CDR3 protein. This table holds over 300,000 distinct CDR3 sequences, 15% to 20% found once. The material sequenced was PBMCs. The receptor source for this set is a human donor in good health (CMV status not recorded). Some clones in this sample may be carry-over from other donors' samples.

This clonotype was observed many times. The rearrangement joins TRBV4-2 to TRBJ1-5; D not resolved. V was cut by 0 bases and J by 4 bases, with 4 bases left in between. In germline, CDR1 is LGHNA, CDR2 YNFKEQ. This CDR3 is built from 13 residues. CDR3 sequence reads: CASSQDGNQPQHF. The CDR3 bases are TGTGCCAGCAGCCAAGATGGGAATCAGCCCCAGCATTTT.

This clonotype was counted ten times or more. The chain joins TRBV6-1 to TRBJ1-1; D possibly corresponds to TRBD1 (5 bases). Trimming cost V 5 bases and J 4 bases, with 20 bases left between them. The CDR3 spans 16 residues. Germline loops: CDR1 MNHNS, CDR2 SASEGT. CDR3 in amino acids: CASSYSLWGRGTEAFF. CDR3 coding DNA: TGTGCCAGCAGTTATTCCCTGTGGGGGAGAGGCACTGAAGCTTTCTTT.

Many counts were recorded for this clonotype. The chain uses TRBV19 and TRBJ2-7; tentatively, D is TRBD1 (5 bases). CDR3 length equals 16 residues. V dropped 7 bases and J dropped 2 bases, with 21 bases sitting between them. The germline V gene has CDR1 LNHDA and CDR2 SQIVND (reference sequence). This CDR3 is CASTTSSGAGTYEQYF. The CDR3 nucleotides are TGTGCCAGTACTACATCATCTGGGGCAGGGACCTACGAGCAGTACTTC.

The table lists this clonotype with a count of one. V gene TRBV7-9 combines with J gene TRBJ2-7; D is possibly TRBD1 (6 bases). The germline V gene has CDR1 SEHNR and CDR2 FQNEAQ (reference sequence). CDR3 size: 16 residues. Deletions cut 5 bases from V and 0 bases from J, with 17 bases between. The CDR3 DNA follows: TGTGCCAGCAGCCGCGAACAGGGTTGGAACTCCTACGAGCAGTACTTC. Protein product: CASSREQGWNSYEQYF. The full variable domain, completed using reference TRBV7-9 and TRBJ2-7, is DTGVSQNPRHKITKRGQNVTFRCDPISEHNRLYWYRQTLGQGPEFLTYFQNEAQLEKSRLLSDRFSAERPKGSFSTLEIQRTEQGDSAMYLCASSREQGWNSYEQYFGPGTRLTVT.

This clonotype was observed a few times. The V call is TRBV20-1, the J call TRBJ2-3; D not resolved. The germline V gene has CDR1 DFQATT and CDR2 SNEGSKA (reference sequence). The V gene lost 6 bases and the J gene lost 0 bases, with 16 bases spanning the gap. The CDR3 runs 15 residues. This CDR3 is CSASQERSSTDTQYF. The CDR3 region has the DNA TGCAGTGCCAGCCAGGAGCGATCGAGCACAGATACGCAGTATTTT.

In its sample, this clonotype was seen many times. V usage is TRBV10-2 and J usage is TRBJ2-5; tentatively, D is TRBD2 (6 bases). Germline V gene data show CDR1 as WSHSY and CDR2 as SAAADI. The CDR3 runs 15 residues. Trimming stripped 3 bases from V and 5 bases from J, with 16 bases between. The CDR3 here is CASSDQGPAGETQYF. CDR3 DNA: TGCGCCAGCAGTGACCAGGGACCGGCGGGGGAGACCCAGTACTTC.

The rearrangement joins TRBV4-2 to TRBJ1-5; no firm D call. V dropped 1 base and J dropped 2 bases, with 3 bases sitting between them. The CDR3 length is 13 residues. Germline CDR1 and CDR2: LGHNA and YNFKEQ. Here the CDR3 reads CASSQAGNQPQHF. DNA for the CDR3: TGTGCCAGCAGCCAAGCTGGCAATCAGCCCCAGCATTTT.

This clonotype was picked up many times. This chain connects TRBV7-2 to TRBJ2-7; weak D call: TRBD2 (6 bases). The germline V and J ends were trimmed by 1 base and 3 bases, with 10 bases remaining between them. CDR3 size: 14 residues. Germline V gives CDR1 SGHTA, CDR2 FQGNSA. CDR3 amino acids: CASSLDGGSYEQYF. Written as DNA, the CDR3 is TGTGCCAGCAGCTTAGATGGGGGGAGCTACGAGCAGTACTTC.